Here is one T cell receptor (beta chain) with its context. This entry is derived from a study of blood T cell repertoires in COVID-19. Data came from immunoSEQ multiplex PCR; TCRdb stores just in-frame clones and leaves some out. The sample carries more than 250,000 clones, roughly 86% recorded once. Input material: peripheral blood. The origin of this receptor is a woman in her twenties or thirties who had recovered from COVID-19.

CDR3 in amino acids: CASSSPVRQIYTGELFF. The CDR3 nucleotides are TGTGCCAGCAGCTCTCCCGTACGACAAATTTACACCGGGGAGCTGTTTTTT. The chain couples TRBV11-2 to TRBJ2-2; D remains ambiguous. This CDR3 has 17 residues. Germline V gene data show CDR1 as SGHAT and CDR2 as FQNNGV. V gave up 4 bases and J gave up 3 bases, with 18 bases separating them.